The sequence of this TCR beta chain was determined in a study of vaccination effects on CD4 cells after COVID-19. About the research overall: Post-vaccine specimens were collected at a median of 72 days following the second dose.

V gave up 7 bases and J gave up 1 base, with 7 bases separating them. The CDR3 length is 11 residues. Germline CDR1 SQVTM, CDR2 ANQGSEA. Profiled with immunoSEQ multiplex PCR; TCRdb holds only in-frame clones, not every one. The table has about 46,000 clones, about four fifths seen once. Details on this clone: The antigen remains unidentified.

Study findings and constraints: There were few convalescent patients in the study and no early post-infection timepoints. At late timepoints after vaccination, vaccine- and infection-induced clones shrank markedly.

The culture ran for roughly ten days before CD4+ T cells were isolated. PCR-confirmed SARS-CoV-2 infection occurred in the person between March and December 2020. It was two doses of either the BNT162b2 or mRNA-1273 vaccine that participants received. Cells had half their medium changed to IL-2 medium on days 3 and 7. This specimen consisted of CD4+ T cells from PBMCs cultured without peptide, obtained after COVID-19 vaccination. This receptor was identified in a human donor who had a prior SARS-CoV-2 infection. This chain joins TRBV29-1 and TRBJ1-2; D ambiguous. The CDR3 DNA reads as TGCAGCGGTCGTAATAACTATGGCTACACCTTC. It specifies CSGRNNYGYTF. The complete variable domain, with remaining parts taken from reference TRBV29-1 and TRBJ1-2, reads SAVISQKPSRDICQRGTSLTIQCQVDSQVTMMFWYRQQPGQSLTLIATANQGSEATYESGFVIDKFPISRPNLTFSTLTVSNMSPEDSSIYLCSGRNNYGYTFGSGTRLTVV.